The 17 T cell receptor beta chains reported below all come from one sample, sequenced in a study of cytomegalovirus exposure and HLA in healthy donors. The study ran its PCR with 60 Vbeta and 13 Jbeta primers. Data came from immunoSEQ multiplex PCR; TCRdb stores just in-frame clones and leaves some out. The table lists over 150,000 clones, 77% of them singletons, with 3.7% in the top ten. Specimen: PBMCs. These receptors all come from a woman aged 55-70 years in good health and CMV-seropositive.

The gene calls are TRBV5-1 and TRBJ2-7; weak D call: TRBD2 (6 bases). Germline lookup yields CDR1 SGHRS and CDR2 YFSETQ. V shed 4 bases and J shed 4 bases, with 15 bases lying between them. CDR3 length equals 14 residues. In DNA form, the CDR3 reads TGCGCCAGCAGCCCGGAAGGGGCGGGATACGAGCAGTACTTC. Translating it yields CASSPEGAGYEQYF.

As DNA, the CDR3 is TGTGCCAGCAAGGGCGGGAGTGCGGCCGGGGAGCTGTTTTTT. Translation gives CASKGGSAAGELFF. The genes are TRBV2 and TRBJ2-2, with 7 bases matching TRBD2. The CDR3 consists of 14 residues. Germline CDR1 is SNHLY and CDR2 is FYNNEI. V lost 7 bases and J lost 6; bases outside the gene matches: 8.

The CDR3 DNA reads as TGTGCCAGCAGCTCCCTTTCAGGGCATACTGAAGCTTTCTTT. It is translated as CASSSLSGHTEAFF. The chain combines TRBV7-8 with TRBJ1-1, with D perhaps TRBD1 (5 bases). This CDR3 spans 14 amino acids. V was pared by 4 bases and J by 5 bases, with 14 bases between. CDR1 and CDR2 (germline): SGHVS, FQNEAQ.

This clone showed up just once. This chain uses TRBV28 with TRBJ1-5, with 9 nucleotides matching TRBD1. The germline gives CDR1 MDHEN, CDR2 SYDVKM. The ends lost 2 bases at V and 6 bases at J; junction bases unmatched: 8. This CDR3 has 16 amino acids. This CDR3 reads CASSLAGTGYTQPQHF. CDR3 DNA sequence: TGTGCCAGCAGTTTAGCCGGGACAGGGTACACTCAGCCCCAGCATTTT.

The chain couples TRBV5-4 to TRBJ2-5, with 8 bases aligning to TRBD1. The CDR3 is 13 residues long. Germline-derived CDR1 and CDR2 are SGHNT and YYREEE (reference sequence). V shed 4 bases and J 6 bases; nucleotides not matched to a gene: 5. The CDR3 DNA reads as TGTGCCAGCAGCGCTACAGGGGGGAAGACCCAGTACTTC. This codes for CASSATGGKTQYF.

The chain's CDR3 is CASSHDRGYRPQHF. The CDR3 bases are TGTGCCAGCAGTCACGACAGGGGCTACCGGCCCCAGCATTTT. The chain recombines TRBV6-6 with TRBJ1-5; 8 positions agree with TRBD1. The CDR3 has 14 amino acids. The germline V gene encodes CDR1 MNHNY and CDR2 SVGAGI (reference sequence). Germline trimming cut 5 bases from V and 9 bases from J; bases unmatched to any gene: 9.

The chain has TRBV6-5 and TRBJ1-2, with D hard to call. The length of the CDR3 is 13 residues. Trimming left V 5 bases short and J 0 bases short, with 7 bases between. Germline CDR1 is MNHEY and CDR2 is SVGAGI. The CDR3 nucleotides read TGTGCCAGCAGTCGGCAGGCTAACTATGGCTACACCTTC. Its protein product is CASSRQANYGYTF.

The chain links TRBV5-1 to TRBJ2-3; TRBD1 matches at 8 bases. V lost 0 bases and J lost 0; bases outside the gene matches: 0. The V gene's germline CDR1 is SGHRS and CDR2 YFSETQ. The CDR3 has 15 amino acids. This CDR3 is CASSLGQGSTDTQYF. Written as DNA, the CDR3 is TGCGCCAGCAGCTTGGGACAGGGGAGCACAGATACGCAGTATTTT. Supplemented by reference TRBV5-1 and TRBJ2-3, the full variable domain reads KAGVTQTPRYLIKTRGQQVTLSCSPISGHRSVSWYQQTPGQGLQFLFEYFSETQRNKGNFPGRFSGRQFSNSRSEMNVSTLELGDSALYLCASSLGQGSTDTQYFGPGTRLTVL.

Concerning this clone: A junction end diverges from the germline sequence, so it may reflect a read error. The chain is built from TRBV18 and TRBJ2-7; 7 bases are shared with TRBD1. This CDR3 has 13 amino acids. Germline V lookup: CDR1 KGHSH, CDR2 LQKENI. This CDR3 is CASSPRDSPSPRF. The CDR3 DNA follows: TGTGCCAGCTCACCACGGGACAGCCCCTCCCCCCGCTTC.

In DNA, the CDR3 is TGTGCCAGCAGTGCTGGGGGCGCGGACGGCTACACCTTC. Protein sequence: CASSAGGADGYTF. The chain joins TRBV6-1 to TRBJ1-2, with D maybe TRBD1 (6 bases). CDR1 and CDR2 (germline): MNHNS, SASEGT. The CDR3 sequence is 13 residues long. Between the trimmed V and J ends, which lost 4 bases and 8 bases, there was a span of 14 bases.

The chain recombines TRBV18 with TRBJ1-2, with 7 positions matching TRBD1. Germline CDR1 is KGHSH and CDR2 is LQKENI. V shed 6 bases, J shed 10 bases, and the junction held 5 bases outside the gene matches. CDR3 length: 11 residues. The CDR3 region is CASSQQGLYTF. DNA for the CDR3: TGTGCCAGCTCCCAACAGGGGCTCTACACCTTC.

This sequence joins TRBV28 and TRBJ2-7; D is possibly TRBD2 (6 bases). The V gene's germline CDR1 is MDHEN and CDR2 SYDVKM. CDR3 length: 15 amino acids. V gave up 6 bases and J gave up 0 bases, with 15 bases separating them. CDR3 region: CASSRLGGSSYEQYF. CDR3 nucleotide sequence: TGTGCCAGCAGCCGTCTGGGGGGTTCCTCCTACGAGCAGTACTTC.

In its sample, this clone was seen once. The V call is TRBV19, the J call TRBJ2-2; 8 bases agree with TRBD2. The CDR3 consists of 16 residues. The germline V gene has CDR1 LNHDA and CDR2 SQIVND (reference sequence). The trim removed 7 bases at V and 0 bases at J, leaving 7 bases unmatched. CDR3 loop: CASTFPGLANTGELFF. The CDR3 region has the DNA TGTGCCAGTACTTTCCCGGGACTAGCGAACACCGGGGAGCTGTTTTTT.

The J gene is TRBJ2-2, the V gene TRBV5-1; 9 bases are a match to TRBD1. In germline, CDR1 is SGHRS, CDR2 YFSETQ. The CDR3 sequence is 16 residues long. V lost 3 bases, J lost 4 bases, and 7 bases stayed unmatched. CDR3 residues: CASSSLTGGGTGELFF. Written as DNA, the CDR3 is TGCGCCAGCAGCTCATTAACAGGGGGCGGCACCGGGGAGCTGTTTTTT. Full variable domain (outside the CDR3, taken from reference TRBV5-1 and TRBJ2-2): KAGVTQTPRYLIKTRGQQVTLSCSPISGHRSVSWYQQTPGQGLQFLFEYFSETQRNKGNFPGRFSGRQFSNSRSEMNVSTLELGDSALYLCASSSLTGGGTGELFFGEGSRLTVL.

V gene TRBV7-9 combines with J gene TRBJ1-5; 7 bases match TRBD1. The CDR3 runs 14 residues. Germline loops: CDR1 SEHNR, CDR2 FQNEAQ (reference sequence). V lost 2 bases to trimming and J lost 6 bases; unmatched junction nucleotides: 4. This chain's CDR3 is CASSLQGVGQPQHF. The CDR3 DNA follows: TGTGCCAGCAGCTTACAGGGGGTAGGTCAGCCCCAGCATTTT.

This clone has just a few counts. CDR3 in DNA: TGTGCCACAACAGGGGGCCAAGAGACCCAGTACTTC. Translating gives CATTGGQETQYF. The chain recombines TRBV2 with TRBJ2-5, with 8 bases fitting TRBD1. V shed 10 bases, J shed 1 base, and the junction held 2 bases outside the gene matches. This CDR3 has 12 amino acids. Germline V gene sequence: CDR1 SNHLY, CDR2 FYNNEI.

This chain links TRBV23-1 with TRBJ1-5; 7 positions agree with TRBD1. TRBV23-1 is noted as an ORF with a role that remains uncertain. The J segment lost 0 bases and the V segment lost 2 bases, leaving 10 bases of the junction unmatched. The CDR3 consists of 18 residues. Here the CDR3 reads CASSQGKTGYHSNQPQHF. Written as DNA, the CDR3 is TGCGCCAGCAGTCAAGGGAAGACAGGGTACCATAGCAATCAGCCCCAGCATTTT.